Detailed here is one T cell receptor (beta chain). What antigen it recognizes has not been identified. No much larger clonotype is one base removed from it; base qualities were not supplied. This specimen comes from a study of CD8+ T cells in alopecia areata (dated 2018 in TCRdb). For the study in its entirety: The treated patients took part in an open-label pilot trial in which moderate-to-severe alopecia areata was treated with oral tofacitinib at 5 to 10 mg twice daily. Clonality in the scalp was compared among normal scalp (n=4), patchy alopecia areata scalp (n=8), and alopecia totalis/universalis scalp (n=8). Human TCRbeta sequencing covered scalp tissue and sorted CD4+ and CD8+ peripheral blood T cells from patchy and totalis/universalis alopecia areata patients and healthy controls. Biopsies were taken from tofacitinib-treated patients at baseline and at 4 and 24 weeks of treatment, and a later scalp biopsy was taken in several of the tofacitinib-treated patients. TCRbeta CDR3 regions were amplified by immunoSEQ multiplex PCR with 35 Vbeta forward and 13 Jbeta reverse primers. RNA was obtained with the PAXgene miRNA kit for fixed scalp, the miRNeasy kit for PBMCs, and the RNeasy kit for mouse skin. Tofacitinib was given for 6 to 18 months, followed by 6 months of follow-up off drug to assess delayed response and recurrence. To study T cell clonal expansion in alopecia areata, the researchers applied high-throughput TCRbeta sequencing to both the C3H/HeJ mouse model and human patients.

Summary of the overall study and its limitations: Compared with mice, TCR sequences shared between patients were less clear, possibly partly because of HLA diversity across the patient population. Resident alphabeta T cells in normal human skin are also sequenced, complicating scalp TCR repertoire analysis, unlike mouse skin dominated by gammadelta T cells. Compared with normal scalp, lesional scalp had higher clonality and more expanded CD8+ clones, particularly in alopecia totalis/universalis, a pattern that suggests antigenic drive.

Lesional scalp punch biopsies and peripheral blood were obtained from alopecia areata patients. After PBMCs were isolated by density centrifugation and stained for CD3, CD4 and CD8, a FACSAria was used to sort CD4+ and CD8+ T cells. Taken from the germline V gene, the CDR1 and CDR2 loops are SQVTM and ANQGSEA. The junction shows trimming of 7 bases on V and 8 bases on J, plus 17 bases between the germline ends. The CDR3 measures 12 amino acids from cysteine to phenylalanine. Solely the CDR3 DNA is kept, with 36 bases framed from the first base. Library method: the immunoSEQ multiplex PCR assay. RNA was extracted from all samples and reverse transcribed into cDNA, which served as template for TCR sequencing. First-strand cDNA was synthesized with SuperScript III using a 2:1 mix of oligo-dT and random hexamers. Amplification bias was assessed with a synthetic immune receptor repertoire, and residual bias was removed computationally. In the source study's methods: Raw reads were preprocessed for error removal, and CDR3 was defined according to IMGT conventions as running from the conserved cysteine to phenylalanine. Clonality was calculated as 1 minus Shannon entropy normalized by log2 of the number of productive unique TCRs. CD4 or CD8 identity of scalp clones was inferred by cross-referencing scalp TCRbeta sequences with sorted blood CD4 and CD8 repertoires. TCRdb limited this immuneACCESS table to in-frame rearrangements with V and J called. A share of clones is missing; checked studies link under half to unresolved V genes, and the rest is unexplained. The D gene and trimming were derived from the DNA, and the V and J assignments and clone size from that table. The table for this sample lists over 95,000 clones; roughly two fifths of them were counted only once. About 1.5% of the sample belongs to the ten largest clones.

The sequenced material came from CD4+ T cells sorted from blood. Rearrangement joined TRBV29-1 to TRBJ1-2; perhaps TRBD1 is the D gene, with 5 bases matching. This clonotype was obtained from a human donor with alopecia areata. The CDR3 protein: CSAEWGSSGYTF. Here is the DNA: TGCAGCGCCGAATGGGGGTCTTCGGGCTACACCTTC. The CDR3 plus the reference TRBV29-1 and TRBJ1-2 genes for the other parts give the full variable domain: SAVISQKPSRDICQRGTSLTIQCQVDSQVTMMFWYRQQPGQSLTLIATANQGSEATYESGFVIDKFPISRPNLTFSTLTVSNMSPEDSSIYLCSAEWGSSGYTFGSGTRLTVV.